A single sample gave rise to the 5 T cell receptor beta chains below, sequenced in a study of T cells in Graves' hyperthyroidism and ophthalmopathy. TCR beta CDR3 sequences were amplified from RNA transcripts. The TCR CDR3 was amplified in a first-round RT-PCR using the HTBI primer set. Each CDR3 protein is one row after TCRdb ran MiXCR on the multiplex PCR reads. The table includes about 510,000 distinct CDR3 sequences, about 45% detected once. Sequencing was done on a sample of peripheral blood or thyroid tissue (not recorded which). The receptors come from an adult woman with Graves' disease, either hyperthyroidism or ophthalmopathy (not recorded which).

This clonotype showed up many times. The gene calls are TRBV25-1 and TRBJ1-1; 11 bases line up with TRBD1. The CDR3 runs 13 residues. Germline trimming cut 9 bases from V and 3 bases from J; bases unmatched to any gene: 3. Germline lookup yields CDR1 MGHDK and CDR2 SYGVNS. The CDR3 spells CASGQGAYTEAFF. The CDR3, as DNA: TGTGCCAGTGGACAGGGGGCGTACACTGAAGCTTTCTTT.

The chain has TRBV24-1 and TRBJ2-7, with D uncertain. The V and J ends lost 4 bases and 5 bases respectively, with 14 bases between them. CDR1 KGHDR and CDR2 SFDVKD come from the germline V gene. The CDR3 has 14 amino acids. CDR3 coding DNA: TGTGCCACCAGTGACTTCCCCGCCTCGGACGAGCAGTACTTC. Amino acids: CATSDFPASDEQYF.

In this sample, this clonotype turned up many times. The chain joins TRBV11-3 to TRBJ2-2; D is unclear. V gave up 2 bases and J gave up 0 bases, with 4 bases separating them. CDR3 length: 14 residues. Looked up from germline, CDR1 is SGHNT and CDR2 is YENEEA. As DNA, the CDR3 is TGTGCCAGCAGCTTACTAACGAACACCGGGGAGCTGTTTTTT. Protein sequence: CASSLLTNTGELFF.

This sequence joins TRBV12-3 or TRBV12-4 and TRBJ2-7; TRBD2 might be the D (5 bases). The CDR3 is 17 amino acids. Between the trimmed V and J ends, which lost 0 bases and 9 bases, there was a span of 24 bases. The CDR3, as DNA: TGTGCCAGCAGTTTAGCAAAGGACGGCTCAGGAGGTGGTGGGCAGTACTTC. It is translated as CASSLAKDGSGGGGQYF.

CDR3 in amino acids: CAISGNIGEKLFF. CDR3 nucleotides: TGTGCCATCAGTGGAAACATTGGTGAAAAACTGTTTTTT. The chain is built from TRBV10-3 and TRBJ1-4; D unresolved. The germline CDR1 and CDR2 sequences are ENHRY and SYGVKD. The CDR3 spans 13 residues. V was pared by 4 bases and J by 7 bases, with 10 bases between.